Listed below are T cell receptor beta chains from one sample, sequenced in a study of beta chain features in type 1 diabetes. Measured with immunoSEQ multiplex PCR; TCRdb has only the in-frame clones, and not every one. Found here are about 650,000 clones, roughly 12% of them singletons; the top ten hold more than 0.1%. The sequencing input was naive CD4+ T cells from blood. Every receptor here comes from a young man with type 1 diabetes. Both conserved end residues are part of each CDR3. A D gene is named only where the DNA matches it firmly. Clone size appears in some rows only: once, few, many, or a class for an expanded clone.

>few|TRBJ2-5|TRBV25-1|TRBD1
TGTGCCAGCAGTGATCACAGGGGAATACAAGAGACCCAGTACTTC
CASSDHRGIQETQYF
>few|TRBJ1-3|TRBV30|-
TGTGCCTGGAGTGTACTTGACAGCTCAGTAAGAAACACCATATATTTT
CAWSVLDSSVRNTIYF
>few|TRBJ1-4|TRBV5-1|-
TGCGCCAGCAGCCCAGGCGTGATTGGCGAAAAACTGTTTTTT
CASSPGVIGEKLFF
>few|TRBJ2-2|TRBV30|TRBD2
TGTGCCTGGAGTGTACTGGGAGGGATCACCGGGGAGCTGTTTTTT
CAWSVLGGITGELFF
>-|TRBJ2-5|TRBV6-7|TRBD1
TGTGCCAGCTCTGAGGACAGGGGACGGGAGACCCAGTACTTC
CASSEDRGRETQYF
>-|TRBJ2-5|TRBV7-3|-
TGTGCCAGCAGCCGGGGGGCCCAAGAGACCCAGTACTTC
CASSRGAQETQYF
>-|TRBJ2-3|TRBV28|TRBD2
TGTGCCAGCAGTTTGCCTAGCGGGGGCCGAACAGATACGCAGTATTTT
CASSLPSGGRTDTQYF
>-|TRBJ1-2|TRBV7-2|TRBD1
TGTGCCAGCAGCTTGATAACAGGGGGCGCTGATGGCTACACCTTC
CASSLITGGADGYTF
>few|TRBJ1-2|TRBV7-2|-
TGTGCCAGCAGCCCGGATAAGTCTAACTATGGCTACACCTTC
CASSPDKSNYGYTF
>-|TRBJ2-1|TRBV10-3|-
TGTGCCATCAGTGCAGAGGGGTCCTACAATGAGCAGTTCTTC
CAISAEGSYNEQFF
>few|TRBJ2-3|TRBV7-8|TRBD2
TGTGCCAGCAGCTCCTCGGCGGGAGCTAACACAGATACGCAGTATTTT
CASSSSAGANTDTQYF
>-|TRBJ1-1|TRBV7-9|-
TGTGCCAGCAGCCACCCCTTGCCGGGGGCTGAAGCTTTCTTT
CASSHPLPGAEAFF
>few|TRBJ2-3|TRBV15|-
TGTGCCACCAGCAGCAACCCGGAAGGGCTCGGGGATACGCAGTATTTT
CATSSNPEGLGDTQYF
>-|TRBJ2-3|TRBV20-1|TRBD1
TGCAGGACCACAGGGGAAGATACGCAGTATTTT
CRTTGEDTQYF
>few|TRBJ2-2|TRBV6-5|-
TGTGCCAGCAGTTACCAACTCCCCGAGAACACCGGGGAGCTGTTTTTT
CASSYQLPENTGELFF
>-|TRBJ1-1|TRBV4-2|-
TGTGCCAGCAGCCAGTCGACAGGAGTTGGTGAAGCTTTCTTT
CASSQSTGVGEAFF
>-|TRBJ2-5|TRBV5-4|-
TGTGCCAGCAGCTTGGACAGGCAAGGCCAGTACTTC
CASSLDRQGQYF
>few|TRBJ1-5|TRBV27|-
TGTGCCAGCAGTTTATCAGGGCCTCAGCCCCAGCATTTT
CASSLSGPQPQHF
>-|TRBJ2-4|TRBV7-2|-
TGTGCCAGCAGCTTTCCGGGGTCACGATCGAGCATTCAGTACTTC
CASSFPGSRSSIQYF
>few|TRBJ2-4|TRBV5-4|TRBD1
TGTGCCAGCAGCTTGAAGGGACAGGGAGAAAACATTCAGTACTTC
CASSLKGQGENIQYF
>-|TRBJ2-7|TRBV11-2|TRBD1
TGTGCCAGCAGCTTAGGTTTTTCAACAGGGGCGACCTACGAGCAGTACTTC
CASSLGFSTGATYEQYF
>-|TRBJ1-4|TRBV5-8|-
TGTGCCAGCAGTTACCGTGTTGGGACGGAGGAAAAACTGTTTTTT
CASSYRVGTEEKLFF
>few|TRBJ2-5|TRBV7-2|TRBD1
TGTGCCAGCAGCTCAGGGGGCCCACGAGAGACCCAGTACTTC
CASSSGGPRETQYF
>few|TRBJ2-1|TRBV7-2|-
TGTGCCAGCAGCTTGGGGGGGCTGGTGGATGAGCAGTTCTTC
CASSLGGLVDEQFF
>few|TRBJ2-1|TRBV6-5|TRBD2
TGTGCCAGCAGCCAGGGACTAGCGGGATTCAATGAGCAGTTCTTC
CASSQGLAGFNEQFF
>few|TRBJ2-5|TRBV2|-
TGTGCCAGCAGTTGGGACACCGAGACCCAGTACTTC
CASSWDTETQYF
>few|TRBJ2-3|TRBV2|TRBD2
TGTGCCAGCAGTGCGGGGACTAGCGGCACAGATACGCAGTATTTT
CASSAGTSGTDTQYF
>few|TRBJ1-1|TRBV7-9|-
TGTGCCAGCAGCTTACGGGGAGGGTCCGGGACTGAAGCTTTCTTT
CASSLRGGSGTEAFF
>-|TRBJ1-5|TRBV7-2|-
TGTGCCAGCAGCTTAGGGGGGGCGCGGAATCAGCCCCAGCATTTT
CASSLGGARNQPQHF
>-|TRBJ2-7|TRBV28|TRBD1
TGTGCCAGCACCTGGTGGACAGGGAGCTACGAGCAGTACTTC
CASTWWTGSYEQYF
>-|TRBJ2-7|TRBV28|-
TGTGCCAGCAGTTTACCCGGCCCCTACGAGCAGTACTTC
CASSLPGPYEQYF
>few|TRBJ2-7|TRBV9|-
TGTGCCAGCAGCAGTGGACAGAATCTTATAAACTACGAGCAGTACTTC
CASSSGQNLINYEQYF
>few|TRBJ1-2|TRBV18|-
TGTGCCAGCTCACCAGACAGCTTCTATGGCTACACCTTC
CASSPDSFYGYTF
>-|TRBJ2-7|TRBV9|-
TGTGCCAGCAGCCGATCAGGGCAGTCCTACGAGCAGTACTTC
CASSRSGQSYEQYF
>-|TRBJ2-6|TRBV12-2|-
TGTGCAAGTCGCTTAGCGGTCAGGGAAGTAAACGTCCTGACTTTC
CASRLAVREVNVLTF
>few|TRBJ2-2|TRBV5-1|-
TGCGCCAGCAGCGTTGACGGGGAGCTGTTTTTT
CASSVDGELFF
>few|TRBJ2-7|TRBV7-2|TRBD1
TGTGCCAGCAGCTTGCTCGGGACAGGCAACTCCTACGAGCAGTACTTC
CASSLLGTGNSYEQYF
>-|TRBJ1-1|TRBV5-6|-
TGTGCCAGCAGCTTTTGGTCCCCCCGTGAAGCTTTCTTT
CASSFWSPREAFF
>-|TRBJ1-3|TRBV30|-
TGTGCCTGGTCCGTATCTGGAAACACCATATATTTT
CAWSVSGNTIYF
>-|TRBJ2-5|TRBV7-3|-
TGTGCCAGCAGCTTATCCGGGACCGTGGAGACCCAGTACTTC
CASSLSGTVETQYF
>-|TRBJ2-5|TRBV2|-
TGTGCCAGCAGTGGGATAGCAGGGGAGACCCAGTACTTC
CASSGIAGETQYF
>few|TRBJ1-5|TRBV2|-
TGTGCCAGCAGTGAAGCAGACGGGGGCTGGCAGCCCCAGCATTTT
CASSEADGGWQPQHF
>few|TRBJ2-1|TRBV30|-
TGTGCCTGGAGTGGAGGTAGTTACAATGAGCAGTTCTTC
CAWSGGSYNEQFF
>-|TRBJ1-1|TRBV25-1|-
TGTGCCAGCAGTGAATATTACGGGAACACTGAAGCTTTCTTT
CASSEYYGNTEAFF
>few|TRBJ2-1|TRBV18|TRBD2
TGTGCCAGCTCACCGGGACGGGGACTAATCATCCACAATGAGCAGTTCTTC
CASSPGRGLIIHNEQFF
>-|TRBJ1-6|TRBV5-4|-
TGTGCCAGCAAGAGCGGGGCAGGGATAAATTCACCCCTCCACTTT
CASKSGAGINSPLHF
>-|TRBJ2-5|TRBV5-1|-
TGCGCCAGCAGCTCGGACAACCAAGAGACCCAGTACTTC
CASSSDNQETQYF
>-|TRBJ2-3|TRBV27|-
TGTGCCAGCAGTTTACGTAGACAGCAGACTAGCACAGATACGCAGTATTTT
CASSLRRQQTSTDTQYF
>-|TRBJ2-5|TRBV4-2|-
TGTGCCAGCAGCCAAGAGAAGAAGGGGACCCAGTACTTC
CASSQEKKGTQYF
>-|TRBJ1-2|TRBV6-8|-
TGTGCCAGCAGTTACTCGAGTCGGGATCATAACTATGGCTACACCTTC
CASSYSSRDHNYGYTF
>few|TRBJ1-1|TRBV5-1|TRBD1
TGCGCCAGCAGCAGCAATCCGGGACAGGACACTGAAGCTTTCTTT
CASSSNPGQDTEAFF
>-|TRBJ2-3|TRBV18|-
TGTGCCAGCTCACCACCGGGGACGCAGTATTTT
CASSPPGTQYF
>few|TRBJ1-1|TRBV6-5|-
TGTGCCAGCAGTATCGATAGCAGGGGGAACACTGAAGCTTTCTTT
CASSIDSRGNTEAFF